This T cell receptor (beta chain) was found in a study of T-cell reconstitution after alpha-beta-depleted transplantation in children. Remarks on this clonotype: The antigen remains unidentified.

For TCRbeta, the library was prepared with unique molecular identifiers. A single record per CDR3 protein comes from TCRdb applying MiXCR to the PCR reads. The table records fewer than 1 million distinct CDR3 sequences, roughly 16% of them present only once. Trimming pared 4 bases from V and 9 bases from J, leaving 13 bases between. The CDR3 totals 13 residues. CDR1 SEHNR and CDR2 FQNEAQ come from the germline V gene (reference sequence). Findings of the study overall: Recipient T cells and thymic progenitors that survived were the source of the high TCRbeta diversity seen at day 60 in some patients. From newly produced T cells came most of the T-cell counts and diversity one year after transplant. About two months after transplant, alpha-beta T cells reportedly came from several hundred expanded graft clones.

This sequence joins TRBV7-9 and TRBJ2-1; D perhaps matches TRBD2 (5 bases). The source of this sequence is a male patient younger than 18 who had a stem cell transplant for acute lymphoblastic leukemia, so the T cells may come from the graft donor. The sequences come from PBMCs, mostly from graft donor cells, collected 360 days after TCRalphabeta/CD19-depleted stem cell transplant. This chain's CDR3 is CASSYLEAGEQFF. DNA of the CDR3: TGTGCCAGCAGCTACCTGGAGGCGGGTGAGCAGTTCTTC.